Following are 27 T cell receptor beta chains from one sample sequenced in a study of blood T cell repertoires in COVID-19. The repertoire was sequenced with immunoSEQ multiplex PCR; TCRdb's copy has only in-frame clones and lacks some. The table has 70,000 to 90,000 clones, 85% to 90% seen once; the top ten hold 3.8%. The sequencing input was peripheral blood. The receptors were sampled from a man aged 55 to 70 with acute or convalescent COVID-19.

This clone came up many times. V is TRBV6-1 and J is TRBJ1-1; weak D call: TRBD1 (6 bases). V dropped 1 base and J dropped 1 base, with 13 bases sitting between them. Germline CDR1 MNHNS, CDR2 SASEGT. There are 16 residues in the CDR3. The chain's CDR3 is CASSEDLRQENTEAFF. CDR3 nucleotide sequence: TGTGCCAGCAGTGAAGACCTTAGACAGGAGAACACTGAAGCTTTCTTT.

This chain uses TRBV6-2 or TRBV6-3 with TRBJ1-1, with D possibly TRBD1 on 6 matching bases. CDR3 length: 17 amino acids. V shed 0 bases and J shed 3 bases, with 17 bases lying between them. In germline, CDR1 is MNHEY, CDR2 SVGEGT. The CDR3 sequence: CASSYSTGGGLYTEAFF. CDR3 bases: TGTGCCAGCAGTTACTCGACGGGGGGCGGATTGTACACTGAAGCTTTCTTT.

The chain links TRBV3-1 (or the pseudogene TRBV3-2) to TRBJ2-3; 7 bases align to TRBD2. The germline gives CDR1 LGHDT, CDR2 YNNKEL (reference sequence). CDR3 size: 14 residues. Unmatched junction bases numbered 3, after V lost 0 bases and J lost 6 bases. CDR3 residues: CASSQETSSDTQYF. As DNA, the CDR3 is TGTGCCAGCAGCCAAGAGACTAGCTCGGATACGCAGTATTTT.

This clone was detected only a few times. V usage is TRBV6-5 and J usage is TRBJ1-1; D unresolved. The germline CDR1 and CDR2 sequences are MNHEY and SVGAGI. The CDR3 extends over 13 amino acids. The V end lost 6 bases, the J end lost 2 bases, and 10 bases lay between the germline ends. The CDR3 sequence: CASRNTVNTEAFF. CDR3 nucleotide sequence: TGTGCCAGCAGAAACACAGTCAACACTGAAGCTTTCTTT.

Only a few counts were recorded for this clone. This chain connects TRBV18 to TRBJ1-6; the D is unclear. Trimming pared 3 bases from V and 16 bases from J, leaving 16 bases between. The CDR3 runs 13 residues. Germline values: CDR1 KGHSH, CDR2 LQKENI. The CDR3: CASSPSYEGPLHF. Here the CDR3 DNA reads TGTGCCAGCTCACCGTCCTATGAGGGTCCACTCCACTTT.

V usage is TRBV5-4 and J usage is TRBJ2-3; D remains unclear. This CDR3 spans 14 amino acids. From germline, CDR1 is SGHNT and CDR2 YYREEE (reference sequence). V lost 0 bases to trimming and J lost 5 bases, with 10 bases between them. In DNA, the CDR3 is TGTGCCAGCAGCTTGGAACAGTTTGGAGATACGCAGTATTTT. This gives the protein CASSLEQFGDTQYF. The whole variable domain, remainder taken from reference TRBV5-4 and TRBJ2-3, is ETGVTQSPTHLIKTRGQQVTLRCSSQSGHNTVSWYQQALGQGPQFIFQYYREEENGRGNFPPRFSGLQFPNYSSELNVNALELDDSALYLCASSLEQFGDTQYFGPGTRLTVL.

The J gene is TRBJ1-2, the V gene TRBV28, with a tentative D call TRBD1 (5 bases). The CDR3 runs to 15 residues. V gave up 4 bases and J gave up 2 bases, with 14 bases separating them. Germline lookup yields CDR1 MDHEN and CDR2 SYDVKM. CDR3: CASSSRPGGNYGYTF. The CDR3 region has the DNA TGTGCCAGCAGTTCCCGCCCGGGGGGAAACTATGGCTACACCTTC.

This clone was detected a few times. The rearrangement joins TRBV9 to TRBJ2-7; 10 bases fit TRBD2. The V and J ends lost 2 bases and 2 bases, in that order; junction bases with no gene match: 7. Germline lookup yields CDR1 SGDLS and CDR2 YYNGEE. The CDR3 contains 16 residues. CDR3 protein: CASSVGSAGGPYEQYF. DNA of the CDR3: TGTGCCAGCAGCGTCGGTTCAGCGGGGGGGCCCTACGAGCAGTACTTC.

The rearrangement uses TRBV4-1 and TRBJ2-1, with 7 nucleotides matching TRBD1. Germline loops: CDR1 MGHRA, CDR2 YSYEKL. The length of the CDR3 is 15 residues. The V and J ends lost 1 base and 5 bases, in that order; junction bases with no gene match: 5. In DNA, the CDR3 is TGCGCCAGCAGCCAAGCAGGGACAGCTAACAATGAGCAGTTCTTC. Amino acids: CASSQAGTANNEQFF.

The V call is TRBV19, the J call TRBJ1-5, with D unclear. The CDR3 extends over 16 amino acids. Trimming removed 3 bases from V and 4 bases from J, with 16 bases in between. Germline V gene lookup returns CDR1 LNHDA and CDR2 SQIVND (reference sequence). CDR3 coding DNA: TGTGCCAGTAGTATTCTTCAGGTGTCTCATAATCAGCCCCAGCATTTT. Protein sequence: CASSILQVSHNQPQHF.

The chain employs TRBV15 and TRBJ1-1; D is uncertain. Between the trimmed V and J ends, which lost 3 bases and 0 bases, there was a span of 8 bases. Germline CDR1 LNHNV, CDR2 YYDKDF (reference sequence). The CDR3 consists of 14 residues. The CDR3 bases are TGTGCCACCAGCAGCAGGCTTATGAACACTGAAGCTTTCTTT. Its protein product is CATSSRLMNTEAFF.

This clone was counted once. The V and J genes are TRBV5-1 and TRBJ2-3; weak D call: TRBD1 (5 bases). The CDR3 spans 14 residues. CDR1 is SGHRS and CDR2 is YFSETQ in the germline V gene. V lost 2 bases and J lost 6, with 13 bases in between. CDR3 in amino acids: CASSFTGLGDTQYF. CDR3 DNA: TGCGCCAGCAGCTTTACAGGCCTGGGGGATACGCAGTATTTT.

V and J are TRBV4-3 and TRBJ2-3; 8 bases line up with TRBD1. The CDR3 loop spans 16 amino acids. Germline V gives CDR1 LGHNA, CDR2 YSLEER. Trimming at V came to 0 bases and at J to 6 bases, leaving 8 bases not matched to a gene. CDR3 DNA: TGCGCCAGCAGCCAAGATGAGGCAGGGGGCTACGATACGCAGTATTTT. This encodes CASSQDEAGGYDTQYF.

The chain combines TRBV23-1 with TRBJ1-5; D call uncertain. TRBV23-1 is recorded as an ORF, its role being uncertain. Between the trimmed V and J ends, which lost 6 bases and 2 bases, there was a span of 17 bases. The CDR3 runs 16 residues. The DNA of the CDR3 is TGCGCCAGCAGCGCTTGCGGGGAGTTGGGCAATCAGCCCCAGCATTTT. It specifies CASSACGELGNQPQHF.

The gene calls are TRBV2 and TRBJ2-5; 10 bases align to TRBD2. Germline CDR1 and CDR2: SNHLY and FYNNEI. This CDR3 has 19 amino acids. V was pared by 7 bases and J by 4 bases, with 21 bases of the junction left unmatched. CDR3 region: CASTGAFSGGFRGRETQYF. CDR3 DNA: TGTGCCAGCACAGGGGCCTTTAGCGGGGGGTTTAGGGGAAGAGAGACCCAGTACTTC.

This clone was detected a few times. This CDR3 is CASSLAGLAGGVNEQFF. DNA for the CDR3: TGTGCCAGCAGCTTGGCGGGACTAGCGGGAGGAGTTAATGAGCAGTTCTTC. The chain couples TRBV5-6 to TRBJ2-1, with TRBD2 matching 15 bases. With 0 bases clipped from V and 7 bases from J, the junction kept 5 bases outside the gene matches. The V gene's germline CDR1 is SGHDT and CDR2 YYEEEE. The CDR3 totals 17 residues.

This clone appeared once. The J gene is TRBJ1-4, the V gene TRBV2; 8 nucleotides line up with TRBD1. Trimming at V came to 5 bases and at J to 5 bases, leaving 4 bases not matched to a gene. From germline, CDR1 is SNHLY and CDR2 FYNNEI. The length of the CDR3 is 14 residues. The CDR3 DNA sequence: TGTGCCAGCAGTCGACAGGGGTGGAATGAAAAACTGTTTTTT. Encoded protein: CASSRQGWNEKLFF.

V usage is TRBV27 and J usage is TRBJ2-7; TRBD2 matches at 14 bases. CDR1 and CDR2 from the germline V gene are MNHEY and SMNVEV (reference sequence). Losses at the gene ends were 2 bases for V and 5 bases for J; bases not matched to a gene: 5. This CDR3 comprises 16 residues. This CDR3 is CASSLMTSGRVNEQYF. DNA of the CDR3: TGTGCCAGCAGTTTAATGACTAGCGGGAGGGTGAACGAGCAGTACTTC.

This chain uses TRBV19 with TRBJ2-5; tentative D call: TRBD1 (8 bases). CDR1 is LNHDA, CDR2 SQIVND, per germline (reference sequence). Trimming stripped 4 bases from V and 4 bases from J, with 16 bases between. The CDR3 has 15 residues. The CDR3 sequence: CASSTGQGGGETQYF. The DNA of the CDR3 is TGTGCCAGTAGTACCGGACAGGGAGGGGGAGAGACCCAGTACTTC.

This chain links TRBV19 with TRBJ2-5; D possibly corresponds to TRBD2 (5 bases). V was pared by 4 bases and J by 14 bases, with 20 bases between. CDR1 and CDR2 from the germline V gene are LNHDA and SQIVND (reference sequence). The CDR3 runs to 13 residues. The CDR3 DNA sequence: TGTGCCAGTAGTACCGGACTCGGCGGTTCCCCCTACTTC. Translation: CASSTGLGGSPYF.

The chain has TRBV4-1 and TRBJ1-1, with a weak D call TRBD1 (5 bases). This CDR3 comprises 17 residues. The V gene's germline CDR1 is MGHRA and CDR2 YSYEKL. V dropped 3 bases and J dropped 5 bases, with 22 bases sitting between them. The DNA for the CDR3 is TGCGCCAGCAGCCAGACTCTCAATCGGCGGGGGAAGACTGAAGCTTTCTTT. Translating gives CASSQTLNRRGKTEAFF.

The J gene is TRBJ1-2, the V gene TRBV6-2 or TRBV6-3; D uncertain. V lost 6 bases and J lost 4, with 15 bases in between. This CDR3 is 14 amino acids long. From germline, CDR1 is MNHEY and CDR2 SVGEGT. The CDR3 loop is CASSDYSVVYGYTF. The CDR3 bases are TGTGCCAGCAGCGACTATTCGGTAGTCTATGGCTACACCTTC.

J is TRBJ2-1 and V is TRBV3-1 (or the pseudogene TRBV3-2); D is perhaps TRBD2 (6 bases). This CDR3 has 14 amino acids. Germline values: CDR1 LGHDT, CDR2 YNNKEL (reference sequence). Trimming took 10 bases from V and 3 from J, leaving 16 bases between them. In DNA form, the CDR3 reads TGTGCCACCTCGGGGTCGCGGGGCTACAATGAGCAGTTCTTC. Translating gives CATSGSRGYNEQFF.

The chain is built from TRBV2 and TRBJ2-3, with TRBD2 identical over 11 bases. This CDR3 spans 18 amino acids. Germline-derived CDR1 and CDR2 are SNHLY and FYNNEI. V lost 1 base, J lost 6 bases, and 12 bases stayed unmatched. CDR3 DNA: TGTGCCAGCAGTGAAGTTGTAGCGGGAGGGTCTCTAAAGGATACGCAGTATTTT. Protein product: CASSEVVAGGSLKDTQYF.

This chain links TRBV6-5 with TRBJ2-7, with 8 bases that match TRBD1. Germline V CDR1 and CDR2: MNHEY, SVGAGI. The length of the CDR3 is 15 residues. Losses at the gene ends were 6 bases for V and 5 bases for J; bases not matched to a gene: 12. The CDR3 spells CASSALQGARNEQYF. The CDR3 DNA reads TGTGCCAGCAGCGCCCTCCAGGGGGCTAGAAACGAGCAGTACTTC.

The rearrangement links TRBV29-1 to TRBJ2-6, with TRBD1 identical over 9 bases. Germline assignment: CDR1 SQVTM and CDR2 ANQGSEA. V was pared by 0 bases and J by 0 bases, with 6 bases of the junction left unmatched. This CDR3 region has 18 residues. The CDR3 region is CSVEDGTGLSSGANVLTF. CDR3 nucleotides: TGCAGCGTTGAAGATGGGACAGGGCTAAGCTCTGGGGCCAACGTCCTGACTTTC.

The V and J genes are TRBV15 and TRBJ2-7; weak D call: TRBD2 (6 bases). The CDR3 covers 14 residues. Germline lookup yields CDR1 LNHNV and CDR2 YYDKDF (reference sequence). V was pared by 5 bases and J by 2 bases, with 13 bases between. The CDR3 is CATSAFAGPYEQYF. In DNA, the CDR3 is TGTGCCACCAGCGCCTTTGCGGGACCCTACGAGCAGTACTTC.